This entry is about one T cell receptor (beta chain). Its antigen remains unidentified. V gave up 4 bases and J gave up 4 bases; unmatched junction bases: 12. The CDR3 loop spans 16 amino acids. CDR1 is MGHRA, CDR2 YSYEKL, per germline. With 60 Vbeta and 13 Jbeta primers, the PCR was carried out. Some clones are missing from TCRdb's copy, which holds only in-frame ones; the method was immunoSEQ multiplex PCR. The repertoire holds roughly 250,000 clones, with about four fifths as singletons. These data originate in a study of cytomegalovirus exposure and HLA in healthy donors. Study results and limitations: The authors later linked a missense DCLRE1C variant to TCR beta V- and J-gene trimming. Later on, an analysis showed TCR association rates differing by HLA locus, with DRB1 the most and HLA-C the fewest. For most subjects, TCR beta sequences were reported to predict HLA-A and HLA-B alleles with accuracy. For presence/absence analyses, sequencing depth was assumed to be roughly uniform across donors.

The sample consisted of PBMCs. The sequence was obtained from a girl aged 2 to 9 in good health and CMV-seronegative. The rearrangement links TRBV4-1 to TRBJ2-7; 8 nucleotides line up with TRBD1. The CDR3 DNA reads TGCGCCAGCAGCCCGCGGTCAGGCCAGGGGGCTTACGAGCAGTACTTC. Translated: CASSPRSGQGAYEQYF.